What follows are 8 T cell receptor beta chains derived from one specimen sequenced in a study of low-dose radiotherapy and immunotherapy resistance in tumors. Gene-specific TRAV and TRBV primers were used for first-strand cDNA, covering alpha and beta chains. Using a constant-region primer together with a V-primer adapter, TCRs were subjected to 15 to 25 PCR cycles of amplification. MiXCR was run by TCRdb on the reads, yielding one entry per CDR3 protein. This sample carries more than 45,000 distinct CDR3 sequences, under 30% of them seen once, and the ten largest clones take 5.7%. Regarding time point: before trial treatment. This specimen consisted of PBMCs, obtained before treatment. These receptors all come from a male donor with prostate cancer.

This clonotype was observed a few times. This chain links TRBV12-3 or TRBV12-4 with TRBJ2-7; 9 nucleotides match TRBD1. V shed 6 bases and J 5 bases; nucleotides not matched to a gene: 8. The CDR3 is 14 amino acids. CDR3 sequence (DNA): TGTGCCAGCAGCCTGACAGGGGGTGCGGACGAGCAGTACTTC. It specifies CASSLTGGADEQYF.

As regards this clonotype: A far larger clone is just one base off, so this is likely a read error. The rearrangement uses TRBV5-4 and TRBJ2-7; D might be TRBD1 or TRBD2, each matching 5 bases. CDR1 is SGHNT and CDR2 is YYREEE in the germline V gene (reference sequence). The CDR3 sequence is 15 residues long. Between the trimmed V and J ends, which lost 5 bases and 7 bases, there was a span of 22 bases. CDR3 sequence (DNA): TGTGCCAGCAGACCGAGGGGATCCTCCTACAATGAGCAGTACTTC. This gives the protein CASRPRGSSYNEQYF.

This clonotype was detected a few times. The chain joins TRBV6-6 to TRBJ1-6; 11 bases match TRBD1. CDR1 and CDR2 (germline): MNHNY, SVGAGI (reference sequence). Unmatched junction bases numbered 7, after V lost 8 bases and J lost 10 bases. This CDR3 comprises 14 residues. CDR3 protein: CASVDRGRVSPLHF. CDR3 nucleotide sequence: TGTGCCAGCGTGGACAGGGGGCGCGTCTCACCCCTCCACTTT.

This clonotype was picked up many times. J is TRBJ1-1 and V is TRBV28; tentatively, D is TRBD1 (6 bases). V was pared by 6 bases and J by 1 base, with 9 bases between. Germline CDR1 MDHEN, CDR2 SYDVKM. The CDR3 consists of 13 residues. In DNA, the CDR3 is TGTGCCAGCAGAACGGACAGGAACACTGAAGCTTTCTTT. This translates into CASRTDRNTEAFF.

This clonotype was seen many times. The chain uses TRBV3-1 and TRBJ2-1; 7 bases map to TRBD2. The junction had 11 bases not matched to a gene; V was cut back by 2 bases and J by 1 base. This CDR3 spans 18 amino acids. Germline V gene data show CDR1 as LGHDT and CDR2 as YNNKEL (reference sequence). The CDR3 nucleotides are TGTGCCAGCAGCCAACCTGGGGTGGACGGGGGGTCCTACAATGAGCAGTTCTTC. This translates into CASSQPGVDGGSYNEQFF.

This clonotype was observed a few times. V gene TRBV7-9 combines with J gene TRBJ2-1; 11 bases map to TRBD2. Germline assignment: CDR1 SEHNR and CDR2 FQNEAQ (reference sequence). Germline trimming cut 2 bases from V and 8 bases from J; bases unmatched to any gene: 11. The CDR3 consists of 17 residues. Here the CDR3 reads CASSLPRSSGRRDEQFF. CDR3 DNA: TGTGCCAGCAGCTTACCCCGATCTAGCGGGAGGCGGGATGAGCAGTTCTTC.

There are many counts of this clonotype. V is TRBV5-1 and J is TRBJ2-1; 10 nucleotides align to TRBD2. From germline, CDR1 is SGHRS and CDR2 YFSETQ. CDR3 length: 15 amino acids. With 4 bases clipped from V and 3 bases from J, the junction kept 4 bases outside the gene matches. CDR3: CASSLSSGGYNEQFF. DNA for the CDR3: TGCGCCAGCAGCCTCTCTAGCGGGGGCTACAATGAGCAGTTCTTC.

In its sample, this clonotype was seen many times. The chain employs TRBV20-1 and TRBJ2-7; D perhaps matches TRBD1 (6 bases). The CDR3 has 13 amino acids. Germline CDR1 is DFQATT and CDR2 is SNEGSKA (reference sequence). V gave up 2 bases and J gave up 5 bases, with 13 bases separating them. In DNA, the CDR3 is TGCAGTGCTAGATACAGGGCGCCCAACGAGCAGTACTTC. It translates to CSARYRAPNEQYF.